The 30 T cell receptor beta chains below were found in one sample sequenced in a study of cytomegalovirus exposure and HLA in healthy donors. Both 60 Vbeta primers and 13 Jbeta primers went into the PCR. Libraries were prepared by immunoSEQ multiplex PCR; TCRdb keeps only in-frame clonotypes and omits some of them. The table lists some 150,000 clones, just under 90% of them singletons, with about 5% in the top ten. Source material: PBMCs. The receptor set was obtained from a woman in her thirties in good health and CMV-seronegative.

The chain is built from TRBV6-1 and TRBJ2-7; D remains ambiguous. Between the trimmed V and J ends, which lost 6 bases and 6 bases, there was a span of 21 bases. CDR1 is MNHNS and CDR2 is SASEGT in the germline V gene. This CDR3 contains 15 residues. For the CDR3, the DNA is TGTGCCAGCAGGCCCCTTTTCCGGAAGGAGTCCGAGCAGTACTTC. It encodes CASRPLFRKESEQYF.

This chain uses TRBV2 with TRBJ1-6; 8 bases are shared with TRBD1. CDR3 length: 14 amino acids. Germline-derived CDR1 and CDR2 are SNHLY and FYNNEI. The V gene end was trimmed by 5 bases and the J gene end by 10 bases; junction bases not matched to a gene: 7. The CDR3 sequence: CASSLGQAGSPLHF. In nucleotides, the CDR3 is TGTGCCAGCAGTTTGGGACAGGCTGGATCACCCCTCCACTTT.

About this clone: Within the sample, other DNA sequences also encode this same CDR3. The gene calls are TRBV28 and TRBJ2-3; D is undetermined. The V and J ends lost 1 base and 6 bases respectively, with 5 bases between them. The CDR3 consists of 12 residues. The V gene's germline CDR1 is MDHEN and CDR2 SYDVKM. CDR3: CASSLFADTQYF. The CDR3 coding sequence is TGTGCCAGCAGTTTATTCGCGGATACGCAGTATTTT.

The chain has TRBV7-8 and TRBJ2-1, with TRBD2 matching over 9 bases. The J segment lost 3 bases and the V segment lost 5 bases, leaving 5 bases of the junction unmatched. The CDR3 is made up of 15 amino acids. Germline CDR1 SGHVS, CDR2 FQNEAQ. The CDR3 spells CASSPGTSFYNEQFF. The CDR3 coding sequence is TGTGCCAGCAGCCCCGGGACTAGCTTCTACAATGAGCAGTTCTTC.

The chain recombines TRBV30 with TRBJ1-5; 11 positions agree with TRBD1. CDR3 size: 14 residues. The V gene's germline CDR1 is GTSNPN and CDR2 SVGIG (reference sequence). Germline trimming cut 1 base from V and 6 bases from J; bases unmatched to any gene: 2. CDR3 DNA sequence: TGTGCCTGGAGTGGGGACAGGGGGGGTCAGCCCCAGCATTTT. Translated, it gives CAWSGDRGGQPQHF.

The chain is built from TRBV10-3 and TRBJ2-3; perhaps TRBD1 as D (6 bases). V dropped 0 bases and J dropped 4 bases, with 26 bases sitting between them. The CDR3 consists of 20 residues. Looked up from germline, CDR1 is ENHRY and CDR2 is SYGVKD. In DNA, the CDR3 is TGTGCCATCAGTGAGTCCTATGGGGGAAGGGACACCGGGATAGCAGATACGCAGTATTTT. Residues: CAISESYGGRDTGIADTQYF.

This sequence joins TRBV4-2 and TRBJ2-7; 9 bases map to TRBD2. The germline V gene encodes CDR1 LGHNA and CDR2 YNFKEQ. The CDR3 consists of 15 residues. The V gene end was trimmed by 4 bases and the J gene end by 0 bases; junction bases not matched to a gene: 4. The CDR3 region has the DNA TGTGCCAGCAGCCGGATAGCGGGAGACTCCTACGAGCAGTACTTC. Translating gives CASSRIAGDSYEQYF.

The gene calls are TRBV2 and TRBJ1-2, with D possibly matching TRBD1 (6 bases). Germline CDR1 reads SNHLY; CDR2 reads FYNNEI. This CDR3 region has 14 residues. V lost 8 bases, J lost 5 bases, and 18 bases lay in between. The CDR3 protein is CASFRGGLSYGYTF. CDR3 nucleotide sequence: TGTGCCAGCTTTCGAGGGGGATTGAGTTATGGCTACACCTTC.

This chain uses TRBV5-6 with TRBJ1-2, with D tentatively TRBD1 (6 bases). The CDR3 is made up of 14 amino acids. Germline V gives CDR1 SGHDT, CDR2 YYEEEE. The V gene lost 1 base and the J gene lost 2 bases, with 9 bases spanning the gap. The CDR3 sequence is CASSLRGLNYGYTF. In nucleotides, the CDR3 is TGTGCCAGCAGCTTGAGGGGGTTAAACTATGGCTACACCTTC.

V and J are TRBV30 and TRBJ2-1, with TRBD2 as a possible D gene (6 bases). Germline V lookup: CDR1 GTSNPN, CDR2 SVGIG (reference sequence). The CDR3 runs to 12 residues. Trimming took off 0 bases at V and 15 bases at J, with 15 bases between the two ends. CDR3 sequence reads: CAWSVSETRRFF. Here the CDR3 DNA reads TGTGCCTGGAGTGTCTCGGAGACTAGGAGGTTCTTC.

This chain connects TRBV10-3 to TRBJ1-3; no clear D gene. The germline gives CDR1 ENHRY, CDR2 SYGVKD. Trimming took off 3 bases at V and 2 bases at J, with 8 bases between the two ends. CDR3 length equals 14 residues. The chain's CDR3 is CAISEGRAGNTIYF. As DNA, the CDR3 is TGTGCCATCAGTGAAGGCCGGGCTGGAAACACCATATATTTT.

The V gene is TRBV28, the J gene TRBJ2-1, with D hard to call. Germline CDR1 is MDHEN and CDR2 is SYDVKM. V was shortened by 6 bases and J by 6 bases, with 15 bases between the two germline ends. The CDR3 has 14 residues. The CDR3 sequence is CASSISRGINEQFF. In DNA form, the CDR3 reads TGTGCCAGCAGCATCTCTCGAGGAATCAATGAGCAGTTCTTC.

The chain has TRBV19 and TRBJ2-1; 9 nucleotides align to TRBD1. The CDR3 loop spans 18 amino acids. V lost 5 bases and J lost 2; bases outside the gene matches: 13. Germline V gives CDR1 LNHDA, CDR2 SQIVND (reference sequence). The DNA for the CDR3 is TGTGCCAGTAGTGTCCGGCTCCTCGACAGGGGGGCCTACAATGAGCAGTTCTTC. It codes for CASSVRLLDRGAYNEQFF.

This chain links TRBV7-7 with TRBJ2-2; the D is unclear. This CDR3 contains 15 residues. CDR1 and CDR2 from the germline V gene are SSHAT and FNYEAQ (reference sequence). The CDR3 DNA follows: TGTGCTAGCTCGGCGGCTGTCGGTGGCACCGGGGAGCTGTTTTTT. As protein: CASSAAVGGTGELFF.

The chain has TRBV6-1 and TRBJ1-1; perhaps TRBD1 as D (5 bases). CDR1 and CDR2 (germline): MNHNS, SASEGT. The CDR3 is made up of 14 amino acids. V lost 4 bases and J 0 bases, leaving 9 bases between the germline ends. The CDR3: CASSADSMNTEAFF. Here the CDR3 DNA reads TGTGCCAGCAGTGCAGACAGCATGAACACTGAAGCTTTCTTT.

A remark on this clone: One end of the junction fails to match germline, which may point to a read error. The CDR3 coding sequence is TGTACCACCAGCACTTCTTGGGACAGGGGGCGCTTGAACAATGAGCAGTTCTTC. The encoded protein is CTTSTSWDRGRLNNEQFF. The chain joins TRBV15 to TRBJ2-1, with 12 bases matching TRBD1. Germline CDR1 and CDR2: LNHNV and YYDKDF (reference sequence). The CDR3 loop spans 18 amino acids.

A single count supports this clone. This rearrangement joins TRBV19 to TRBJ2-1; TRBD2 matches 11 bases. The CDR3 contains 16 residues. The germline V gene encodes CDR1 LNHDA and CDR2 SQIVND (reference sequence). Trimming cost V 3 bases and J 0 bases; bases outside gene matches: 1. The CDR3 here is CASSMLAGGSYNEQFF. The CDR3 DNA sequence: TGTGCCAGTAGTATGCTAGCGGGGGGCTCCTACAATGAGCAGTTCTTC. Together with reference TRBV19 and TRBJ2-1, the CDR3 gives the full variable domain: DGGITQSPKYLFRKEGQNVTLSCEQNLNHDAMYWYRQDPGQGLRLIYYSQIVNDFQKGDIAEGYSVSREKKESFPLTVTSAQKNPTAFYLCASSMLAGGSYNEQFFGPGTRLTVL.

This chain links TRBV28 with TRBJ2-2; possible D gene TRBD1, 7 bases. Germline lookup yields CDR1 MDHEN and CDR2 SYDVKM. V shed 6 bases and J shed 4 bases, with 15 bases lying between them. This CDR3 has 15 residues. CDR3 in amino acids: CASSWGTAGTGELFF. CDR3 DNA: TGTGCCAGCAGCTGGGGGACAGCGGGCACCGGGGAGCTGTTTTTT.

The rearrangement uses TRBV27 and TRBJ1-1, with TRBD1 matching over 9 bases. The CDR3 is 16 amino acids. CDR1 MNHEY and CDR2 SMNVEV come from the germline V gene (reference sequence). J was trimmed by 5 bases and V by 5 bases; bases with no gene match: 12. This CDR3 is CASSPGQGLRLTEAFF. CDR3 DNA: TGTGCCAGCAGTCCCGGACAGGGGTTACGGTTGACTGAAGCTTTCTTT.

This chain links TRBV2 with TRBJ1-6; D gene unclear. The CDR3 covers 14 residues. Germline V gene data show CDR1 as SNHLY and CDR2 as FYNNEI. Trimming removed 2 bases from V and 5 bases from J, with 7 bases in between. CDR3 region: CASSELPDNSPLHF. The CDR3 DNA sequence: TGTGCCAGCAGTGAACTCCCGGATAATTCACCCCTCCACTTT. The full variable domain, rest sourced from reference TRBV2 and TRBJ1-6, is EPEVTQTPSHQVTQMGQEVILRCVPISNHLYFYWYRQILGQKVEFLVSFYNNEISEKSEIFDDQFSVERPDGSNFTLKIRSTKLEDSAMYFCASSELPDNSPLHFGNGTRLTVT.

V usage is TRBV5-1 and J usage is TRBJ2-5, with TRBD2 matching 9 bases. Germline loops: CDR1 SGHRS, CDR2 YFSETQ. Losses at the gene ends were 3 bases for V and 4 bases for J; bases not matched to a gene: 10. This CDR3 has 16 amino acids. The CDR3 reads CASSWTPIAGVETQYF. The CDR3 region has the DNA TGCGCCAGCAGCTGGACCCCCATAGCGGGAGTAGAGACCCAGTACTTC.

The chain couples TRBV5-4 to TRBJ1-1; perhaps TRBD1 as D (5 bases). The germline CDR1 and CDR2 sequences are SGHNT and YYREEE (reference sequence). V was clipped by 0 bases and J by 3 bases, with 15 bases between them. This CDR3 is built from 16 residues. The CDR3 loop is CASSLAGGTLYTEAFF. As DNA, the CDR3 is TGTGCCAGCAGCTTGGCTGGGGGGACCTTGTACACTGAAGCTTTCTTT. Supplemented by reference TRBV5-4 and TRBJ1-1, the full variable domain reads ETGVTQSPTHLIKTRGQQVTLRCSSQSGHNTVSWYQQALGQGPQFIFQYYREEENGRGNFPPRFSGLQFPNYSSELNVNALELDDSALYLCASSLAGGTLYTEAFFGQGTRLTVV.

The V gene is TRBV21-1, the J gene TRBJ1-1; TRBD1, the D gene given by the table, was not confirmed from the DNA. TRBV21-1 is tagged as a pseudogene. The CDR3 contains 14 residues. The DNA for the CDR3 is TGTGCCAGCAGCATCCTCCAGGGGAACCCTGAAGCTTTCTTT. Protein sequence: CASSILQGNPEAFF.

The chain is built from TRBV7-9 and TRBJ2-3, with 8 nucleotides matching TRBD2. There are 17 residues in the CDR3. Trimming removed 4 bases from V and 2 bases from J; junction bases left unmatched: 11. The germline V gene has CDR1 SEHNR and CDR2 FQNEAQ (reference sequence). The CDR3 coding sequence is TGTGCCAGCAGCTCTTTTTGGGGACTAGGTGACACAGATACGCAGTATTTT. Translated, it gives CASSSFWGLGDTDTQYF.

V gene TRBV28 combines with J gene TRBJ2-6; 10 nucleotides align to TRBD1. The trim removed 6 bases at V and 4 bases at J, leaving 12 bases unmatched. The CDR3 is 18 residues long. The germline V gene has CDR1 MDHEN and CDR2 SYDVKM. The CDR3 is CASRTPGQGTAGANVLTF. In DNA form, the CDR3 reads TGTGCCAGCAGGACGCCGGGACAGGGGACGGCAGGGGCCAACGTCCTGACTTTC.

The chain uses TRBV27 and TRBJ2-7; 7 nucleotides line up with TRBD1. V lost 5 bases to trimming and J lost 6 bases; unmatched junction nucleotides: 7. The CDR3 sequence is 13 residues long. Germline assignment: CDR1 MNHEY and CDR2 SMNVEV (reference sequence). CDR3 DNA sequence: TGTGCCAGCAGTACACAGGGGCCCTCCGAGCAGTACTTC. This sequence encodes CASSTQGPSEQYF.

This clone showed up just once. This chain connects TRBV9 to TRBJ2-5; TRBD2 agrees at 7 bases. Germline CDR1 reads SGDLS; CDR2 reads YYNGEE. With V trimmed by 2 bases and J by 5 bases, 12 bases remained unmatched. The CDR3 is 16 amino acids. The CDR3 reads CASSVHVAGVWETQYF. CDR3 in DNA: TGTGCCAGCAGCGTTCATGTGGCGGGAGTGTGGGAGACCCAGTACTTC. The variable domain in full, completed from reference TRBV9 and TRBJ2-5, reads DSGVTQTPKHLITATGQRVTLRCSPRSGDLSVYWYQQSLDQGLQFLIQYYNGEERAKGNILERFSAQQFPDLHSELNLSSLELGDSALYFCASSVHVAGVWETQYFGPGTRLLVL.

The chain employs TRBV9 and TRBJ2-5; 11 bases fit TRBD1. The length of the CDR3 is 16 residues. With V trimmed by 4 bases and J by 7 bases, 12 bases remained unmatched. Germline CDR1 SGDLS, CDR2 YYNGEE. CDR3 nucleotides: TGTGCCAGCAGCTCGCCGACCAGGACAGGGGGCCGGACCCAGTACTTC. The encoded protein is CASSSPTRTGGRTQYF.

This clone occurred once. Other DNA sequences of this sample code for an identical CDR3. This chain links TRBV5-6 with TRBJ2-5, with D possibly TRBD1 on 7 matching bases. This CDR3 contains 15 residues. Germline V gene lookup returns CDR1 SGHDT and CDR2 YYEEEE. The V end was cut by 0 bases, the J end by 5 bases, with 14 bases between. CDR3 residues: CASSLVAGGGETQYF. The CDR3 DNA reads TGTGCCAGCAGCTTGGTTGCAGGGGGAGGCGAGACCCAGTACTTC.

The chain carries TRBV29-1 and TRBJ2-1, with 12 nucleotides matching TRBD2. Germline V gene data show CDR1 as SQVTM and CDR2 as ANQGSEA. J lost 4 bases, V lost 0 bases, and 4 bases had no gene match. The CDR3 length is 16 residues. CDR3 sequence: CSVEDRTSGNYNEQFF. DNA of the CDR3: TGCAGCGTTGAAGATAGGACTAGCGGGAATTACAATGAGCAGTTCTTC.